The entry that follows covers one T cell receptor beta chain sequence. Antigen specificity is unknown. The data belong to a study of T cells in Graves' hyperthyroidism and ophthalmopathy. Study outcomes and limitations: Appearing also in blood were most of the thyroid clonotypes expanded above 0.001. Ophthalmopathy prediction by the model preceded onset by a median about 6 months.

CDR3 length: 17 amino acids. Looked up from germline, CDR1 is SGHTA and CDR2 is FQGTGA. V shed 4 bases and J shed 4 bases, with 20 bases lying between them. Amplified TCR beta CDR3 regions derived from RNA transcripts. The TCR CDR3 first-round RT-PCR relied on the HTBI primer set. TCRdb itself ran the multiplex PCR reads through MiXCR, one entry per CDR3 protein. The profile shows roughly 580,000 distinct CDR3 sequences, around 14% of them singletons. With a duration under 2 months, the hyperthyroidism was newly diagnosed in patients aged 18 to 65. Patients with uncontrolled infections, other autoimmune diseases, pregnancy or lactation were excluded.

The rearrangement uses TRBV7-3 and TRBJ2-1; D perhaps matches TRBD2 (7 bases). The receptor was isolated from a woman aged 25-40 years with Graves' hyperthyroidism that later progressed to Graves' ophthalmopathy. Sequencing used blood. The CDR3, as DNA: TGTGCCAGCAGCTCCAAGGGGGGCGGGGGAGCGTACAATGAGCAGTTCTTC. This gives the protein CASSSKGGGGAYNEQFF. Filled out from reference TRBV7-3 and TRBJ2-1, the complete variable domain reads GAGVSQTPSNKVTEKGKYVELRCDPISGHTALYWYRQSLGQGPEFLIYFQGTGAADDSGLPNDRFFAVRPEGSVSTLKIQRTERGDSAVYLCASSSKGGGGAYNEQFFGPGTRLTVL.